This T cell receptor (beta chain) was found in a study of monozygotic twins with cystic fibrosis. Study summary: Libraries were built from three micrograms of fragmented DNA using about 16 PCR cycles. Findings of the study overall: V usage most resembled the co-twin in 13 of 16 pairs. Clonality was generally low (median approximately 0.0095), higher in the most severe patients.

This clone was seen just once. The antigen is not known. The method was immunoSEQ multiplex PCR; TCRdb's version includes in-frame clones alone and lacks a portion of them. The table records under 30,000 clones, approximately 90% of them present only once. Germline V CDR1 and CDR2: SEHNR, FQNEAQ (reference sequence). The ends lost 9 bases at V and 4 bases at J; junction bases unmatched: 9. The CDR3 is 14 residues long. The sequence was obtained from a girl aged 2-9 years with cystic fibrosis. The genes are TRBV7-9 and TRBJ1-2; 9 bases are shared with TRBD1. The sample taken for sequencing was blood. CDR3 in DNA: TGTGCCAGTGAAAGACAGGGGGTGGGCTATGGCTACACCTTC. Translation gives CASERQGVGYGYTF.